This T cell receptor (beta chain) was sequenced for a study of technical replicates of blood from a few donors. Clones were read by immunoSEQ multiplex PCR, and TCRdb kept only the in-frame ones, dropping some. The table records 80,000 to 100,000 clones, 90% to 95% of them present only once. This CDR3 has 16 amino acids. The receptor comes from a human donor in good health. Sequenced material: T cells isolated from PBMCs. V usage is TRBV21-1 and J usage is TRBJ1-1; TRBD1, the table's D call, was not compared with the DNA. TRBV21-1 is an annotated pseudogene. The CDR3 DNA reads as TGTGCCAGCCCTCAACTGATAGGACAGGGGGACACTGAAGCTTTCTTT. This gives the protein CASPQLIGQGDTEAFF.